The 12 T cell receptor beta chains in this list originate from one sample, sequenced in a study of blood T cell repertoires in COVID-19. This table comes from immunoSEQ multiplex PCR, and its TCRdb copy is limited to in-frame clones, with some not included. This table has 300,000 to 400,000 clones, 65% to 90% appearing once. Input material: peripheral blood. The receptors shown here come from a human donor in a cohort sampled during active COVID-19.

J is TRBJ1-2 and V is TRBV5-5, with D maybe TRBD1 (5 bases). V shed 4 bases and J shed 4 bases, with 14 bases lying between them. CDR1 and CDR2 from the germline V gene are SGHKS and YYEKEE (reference sequence). The CDR3 extends over 14 amino acids. The CDR3 sequence: CASSQVGRAYGYTF. CDR3 DNA: TGTGCCAGCAGCCAAGTGGGCAGGGCCTATGGCTACACCTTC.

The chain uses TRBV7-9 and TRBJ1-1, with 7 bases aligning to TRBD1. CDR1 is SEHNR and CDR2 is FQNEAQ in the germline V gene (reference sequence). This CDR3 has 14 residues. Losses at the gene ends were 5 bases for V and 3 bases for J; bases not matched to a gene: 6. CDR3 amino acids: CASSRRDRDTEAFF. The CDR3 bases are TGTGCCAGCAGCCGACGGGACAGAGACACTGAAGCTTTCTTT.

The genes are TRBV27 and TRBJ2-1; D is possibly TRBD2 (6 bases). There are 14 residues in the CDR3. From germline, CDR1 is MNHEY and CDR2 SMNVEV (reference sequence). The V gene lost 5 bases and the J gene lost 8 bases, with 16 bases spanning the gap. The CDR3 loop reads CASSLTKEGHEQFF. For the CDR3, the DNA is TGTGCCAGCAGTCTGACCAAGGAGGGTCATGAGCAGTTCTTC.

The chain is built from TRBV6-1 and TRBJ1-1; D gene ambiguous. Germline CDR1 and CDR2: MNHNS and SASEGT. This CDR3 has 13 residues. V lost 1 base to trimming and J lost 6 bases, with 9 bases between them. CDR3 in amino acids: CASSEVPEAEAFF. Written as DNA, the CDR3 is TGTGCCAGCAGTGAAGTTCCAGAAGCTGAAGCTTTCTTT.

The rearrangement uses TRBV2 and TRBJ2-5; D is uncertain. Germline lookup yields CDR1 SNHLY and CDR2 FYNNEI. This CDR3 has 12 amino acids. V was pared by 1 base and J by 7 bases, with 7 bases between. CDR3 DNA sequence: TGTGCCAGCAGTGAAGTGTCCCGGACCCAGTACTTC. As protein: CASSEVSRTQYF.

The chain joins TRBV18 to TRBJ2-1; TRBD2 matches 14 bases. V was pared by 6 bases and J by 5 bases, with 12 bases of the junction left unmatched. Germline loops: CDR1 KGHSH, CDR2 LQKENI. CDR3 length: 18 residues. This CDR3 reads CASSGQVPGLAGDNEQFF. Here the CDR3 DNA reads TGTGCCAGCTCCGGACAGGTCCCGGGACTAGCGGGGGACAATGAGCAGTTCTTC.

V and J are TRBV2 and TRBJ2-7; 9 positions agree with TRBD1. Germline values: CDR1 SNHLY, CDR2 FYNNEI. The CDR3 is 15 residues long. J lost 5 bases, V lost 8 bases, and 13 bases had no gene match. CDR3 loop: CASLNPGQGWHEQYF. In DNA, the CDR3 is TGTGCCAGCCTTAATCCGGGACAGGGATGGCACGAGCAGTACTTC.

The chain links TRBV5-6 to TRBJ2-7; tentative D call: TRBD1 (5 bases). V lost 3 bases and J 0 bases, leaving 10 bases between the germline ends. From germline, CDR1 is SGHDT and CDR2 YYEEEE. CDR3 length equals 14 residues. The CDR3 nucleotides read TGTGCCAGCAGCTCTCTTGACAGCTCCTACGAGCAGTACTTC. The encoded protein is CASSSLDSSYEQYF.

This clone has a handful of counts. The chain employs TRBV20-1 and TRBJ2-4, with a weak D call TRBD1 (6 bases). Germline CDR1 reads DFQATT; CDR2 reads SNEGSKA (reference sequence). Deletions cut 5 bases from V and 7 bases from J, with 9 bases between. There are 11 residues in the CDR3. The CDR3 loop reads CSALQGNIQYF. The CDR3 DNA follows: TGCAGTGCTCTTCAGGGGAACATTCAGTACTTC.

The chain carries TRBV5-1 and TRBJ1-2, with 7 bases that match TRBD1. The CDR3 is 16 amino acids. Per germline, CDR1 SGHRS and CDR2 YFSETQ. V dropped 4 bases and J dropped 6; count of bases not matched to a gene: 15. The CDR3 nucleotides are TGCGCCAGCAGCGAGGTGGGGACGACAGGGCAAAATGGCTACACCTTC. Protein sequence: CASSEVGTTGQNGYTF.

This clone was observed a handful of times. The chain couples TRBV7-2 to TRBJ2-7; TRBD1 is a possible D gene (6 bases). V was shortened by 2 bases and J by 6 bases, with 14 bases between the two germline ends. From germline, CDR1 is SGHTA and CDR2 FQGNSA. The CDR3 extends over 14 amino acids. The CDR3 nucleotides are TGTGCCAGCAGCTTAAGAGGGGGTCCGTCCGAGCAGTACTTC. Its translation is CASSLRGGPSEQYF.

The rearrangement uses TRBV10-3 and TRBJ2-3; perhaps TRBD2 as D (5 bases). V was trimmed by 4 bases and J by 5 bases, leaving 7 bases between them. There are 12 residues in the CDR3. Germline loops: CDR1 ENHRY, CDR2 SYGVKD. CDR3 nucleotides: TGTGCCATCAGTGTAGGAGGAGATACGCAGTATTTT. This codes for CAISVGGDTQYF.